Presented here are 32 T cell receptor beta chains from one specimen sequenced in a study of blood T cell repertoires in COVID-19. Sequencing was performed with immunoSEQ multiplex PCR; in TCRdb, only in-frame clones are kept and a portion is missing. The table records 200,000 to 300,000 clones, about 87% of them present only once. What was sequenced was peripheral blood. The receptors were gathered from a woman aged 45-65 years with acute or convalescent COVID-19.

This chain uses TRBV9 with TRBJ2-2; D may be TRBD2 (5 bases). V was pared by 3 bases and J by 1 base, with 13 bases between. The CDR3 extends over 16 amino acids. CDR1 is SGDLS and CDR2 is YYNGEE in the germline V gene. The chain's CDR3 is CASSAQVGVNTGELFF. DNA for the CDR3: TGTGCCAGCAGCGCCCAGGTCGGGGTGAACACCGGGGAGCTGTTTTTT. The whole variable domain, remainder taken from reference TRBV9 and TRBJ2-2, is DSGVTQTPKHLITATGQRVTLRCSPRSGDLSVYWYQQSLDQGLQFLIQYYNGEERAKGNILERFSAQQFPDLHSELNLSSLELGDSALYFCASSAQVGVNTGELFFGEGSRLTVL.

The chain uses TRBV5-4 and TRBJ2-5, with a possible D match to TRBD1 (6 bases). The V end was cut by 3 bases, the J end by 6 bases, with 12 bases between. The germline V gene has CDR1 SGHNT and CDR2 YYREEE (reference sequence). CDR3 length equals 13 residues. CDR3 coding DNA: TGTGCCAGCAGCTGGTCAGGGGAGCAGACCCAGTACTTC. It codes for CASSWSGEQTQYF.

The chain combines TRBV2 with TRBJ1-1; TRBD1 agrees at 7 bases. The CDR3 loop spans 12 amino acids. Per germline, CDR1 SNHLY and CDR2 FYNNEI. CDR3 sequence: CARGQGWTEAFF. The CDR3 DNA reads as TGTGCTAGGGGGCAGGGCTGGACTGAAGCTTTCTTT.

This chain connects TRBV27 to TRBJ1-3, with 7 bases that match TRBD1. J was trimmed by 3 bases and V by 3 bases; bases with no gene match: 2. CDR3 length: 14 amino acids. The germline V gene has CDR1 MNHEY and CDR2 SMNVEV (reference sequence). CDR3 bases: TGTGCCAGCAGTTTCGCAGGGGGTGGAAACACCATATATTTT. As protein: CASSFAGGGNTIYF.

This chain links TRBV28 with TRBJ1-1, with TRBD1 matching 9 bases. Germline CDR1 reads MDHEN; CDR2 reads SYDVKM. The V and J ends lost 6 bases and 12 bases, in that order; junction bases with no gene match: 11. CDR3 length: 13 residues. In DNA form, the CDR3 reads TGTGCCAGCAGCTCCGGGGACAGGGTAGTAACTTTCTTT. Its protein product is CASSSGDRVVTFF. Based on the CDR3 plus reference TRBV28 and TRBJ1-1, the full variable domain is DVKVTQSSRYLVKRTGEKVFLECVQDMDHENMFWYRQDPGLGLRLIYFSYDVKMKEKGDIPEGYSVSREKKERFSLILESASTNQTSMYLCASSSGDRVVTFFGQGTRLTVV.

V and J are TRBV12-5 and TRBJ2-1, with 10 positions matching TRBD1. The germline V gene encodes CDR1 LGHNT and CDR2 FRNRAP. With 5 bases clipped from V and 8 bases from J, the junction kept 9 bases outside the gene matches. The CDR3 runs 15 residues. The CDR3 spells CASGPRQGALDEQFF. As DNA, the CDR3 is TGTGCTAGTGGTCCCCGACAGGGGGCGCTTGATGAGCAGTTCTTC.

On this clone itself: Other DNA sequences in the sample encode the same CDR3. The rearrangement joins TRBV7-9 to TRBJ1-5; 9 bases map to TRBD1. This CDR3 is built from 15 residues. Germline CDR1 SEHNR, CDR2 FQNEAQ (reference sequence). Trimming cost V 1 base and J 2 bases; bases outside gene matches: 0. CDR3 bases: TGTGCCAGCAGCTTAGGGGACAGGGGCAATCAGCCCCAGCATTTT. It translates to CASSLGDRGNQPQHF.

This chain uses TRBV7-2 with TRBJ2-5; tentative D call: TRBD1 (6 bases). The CDR3 is made up of 17 amino acids. Trimming took 2 bases from V and 2 from J, leaving 18 bases between them. Per germline, CDR1 SGHTA and CDR2 FQGNSA. The DNA of the CDR3 is TGTGCCAGCAGCTTATTTGGGCAGGGTAGGGGGCAAGAGACCCAGTACTTC. Translation gives CASSLFGQGRGQETQYF.

V usage is TRBV27 and J usage is TRBJ1-2; perhaps TRBD1 as D (5 bases). The CDR3 consists of 16 residues. Trimming removed 5 bases from V and 4 bases from J, with 20 bases in between. Germline CDR1 MNHEY, CDR2 SMNVEV (reference sequence). The CDR3 nucleotides are TGTGCCAGCAGTCCCAGGGACTCCCGAGGAGGCTATGGCTACACCTTC. This sequence encodes CASSPRDSRGGYGYTF.

The gene calls are TRBV18 and TRBJ2-1; 7 bases fit TRBD1. Trimming cost V 4 bases and J 7 bases; bases outside gene matches: 7. This CDR3 comprises 14 residues. Germline loops: CDR1 KGHSH, CDR2 LQKENI. The CDR3 DNA follows: TGTGCCAGCTCACTAAGTTCAGGGGGAAATGAGCAGTTCTTC. This gives the protein CASSLSSGGNEQFF.

The V call is TRBV29-1, the J call TRBJ2-5; 10 bases are a match to TRBD2. The J segment lost 5 bases and the V segment lost 7 bases, leaving 13 bases of the junction unmatched. Per the germline V gene, CDR1 is SQVTM and CDR2 is ANQGSEA. This CDR3 contains 15 residues. The CDR3 bases are TGCAGCGCCAATGGGGTAGCGGGAGGCAGGGAGACCCAGTACTTC. It is translated as CSANGVAGGRETQYF.

Only one count was recorded for this clone. The J gene is TRBJ1-4, the V gene TRBV25-1; possibly TRBD1 for D (6 bases). Looked up from germline, CDR1 is MGHDK and CDR2 is SYGVNS. Trimming removed 5 bases from V and 0 bases from J, with 13 bases in between. The CDR3 covers 16 residues. CDR3 DNA sequence: TGTGCCAGCAGTCCGCCTCGGACAGCAACTAATGAAAAACTGTTTTTT. It is translated as CASSPPRTATNEKLFF.

This chain joins TRBV27 and TRBJ2-5; the match to TRBD1 covers 9 bases. The CDR3 covers 15 residues. Germline CDR1 reads MNHEY; CDR2 reads SMNVEV (reference sequence). V was pared by 2 bases and J by 4 bases, with 5 bases of the junction left unmatched. The CDR3 DNA follows: TGTGCCAGCAGTTTAGGGACAGGGCGAGGAGAGACCCAGTACTTC. It yields the protein CASSLGTGRGETQYF.

The CDR3: CASSTKPPQKTSTNEKLFF. The CDR3 nucleotides are TGTGCCAGCAGTACTAAACCCCCACAAAAAACCTCAACTAATGAAAAACTGTTTTTT. This chain connects TRBV27 to TRBJ1-4; D is ambiguous. The V and J ends lost 5 bases and 0 bases respectively, with 22 bases between them. There are 19 residues in the CDR3. CDR1 and CDR2 from the germline V gene are MNHEY and SMNVEV (reference sequence).

The genes are TRBV11-2 and TRBJ2-1, with 15 bases that match TRBD2. Trimming removed 1 base from V and 4 bases from J; junction bases left unmatched: 5. The CDR3 has 18 residues. Per germline, CDR1 SGHAT and CDR2 FQNNGV. The CDR3 loop reads CASSLGGTSGRFYNEQFF. The CDR3 DNA reads as TGTGCCAGCAGCTTAGGGGGGACTAGCGGGAGGTTTTACAATGAGCAGTTCTTC.

The gene calls are TRBV28 and TRBJ1-5, with 10 positions matching TRBD1. From germline, CDR1 is MDHEN and CDR2 SYDVKM. V was clipped by 2 bases and J by 5 bases; unmatched bases: 3. CDR3 length equals 15 residues. The CDR3 nucleotides read TGTGCCAGCAGTTTAAAAGGACAGGGGGATCAGCCCCAGCATTTT. It codes for CASSLKGQGDQPQHF.

The chain employs TRBV9 and TRBJ1-1; 7 positions match TRBD1. The CDR3 is made up of 16 amino acids. The V segment lost 0 bases and the J segment 0 bases; nucleotides outside the gene matches: 5. The germline V gene encodes CDR1 SGDLS and CDR2 YYNGEE. DNA of the CDR3: TGTGCCAGCAGCGTAGAGGACAGGATCATGAACACTGAAGCTTTCTTT. Amino acid sequence: CASSVEDRIMNTEAFF.

The chain recombines TRBV2 with TRBJ1-2; 7 bases match TRBD1. Germline CDR1 is SNHLY and CDR2 is FYNNEI. The J segment lost 0 bases and the V segment lost 7 bases, leaving 5 bases of the junction unmatched. The CDR3 has 14 residues. The CDR3 sequence is CASIRGMANYGYTF. The CDR3 nucleotides are TGTGCCAGCATCAGGGGGATGGCTAACTATGGCTACACCTTC.

CDR3 bases: TGTGCCATCAGTGAGTCTTCAGGGGATCTTTACAATGAGCAGTTCTTC. This translates into CAISESSGDLYNEQFF. The genes are TRBV10-3 and TRBJ2-1, with TRBD1 as a possible D gene (6 bases). The CDR3 is 16 residues long. Per the germline V gene, CDR1 is ENHRY and CDR2 is SYGVKD. Trimming took 0 bases from V and 4 from J, leaving 13 bases between them.

The V gene is TRBV15, the J gene TRBJ2-7; D is unclear. The CDR3 length is 14 residues. V was clipped by 0 bases and J by 2 bases, with 8 bases between them. Germline V CDR1 and CDR2: LNHNV, YYDKDF (reference sequence). The CDR3 sequence is CATSRDNGPYEQYF. As DNA, the CDR3 is TGTGCCACCAGCAGAGATAATGGGCCCTACGAGCAGTACTTC.

The V and J genes are TRBV9 and TRBJ1-1; D not resolved. CDR3 length: 13 residues. Germline CDR1 is SGDLS and CDR2 is YYNGEE. The V end was cut by 0 bases, the J end by 10 bases, with 13 bases between. This CDR3 is CASSVVERSGAFF. DNA of the CDR3: TGTGCCAGCAGCGTAGTCGAAAGGAGCGGAGCTTTCTTT.

V usage is TRBV7-6 and J usage is TRBJ2-3, with 8 bases that match TRBD1. CDR3 length: 16 amino acids. CDR1 SGHVS and CDR2 FNYEAQ come from the germline V gene. The J segment lost 1 base and the V segment lost 1 base, leaving 4 bases of the junction unmatched. The CDR3 DNA reads as TGTGCCAGCAGCTTAGTCGGGACAGGTGGCACAGATACGCAGTATTTT. Translation: CASSLVGTGGTDTQYF.

The chain has TRBV28 and TRBJ2-7, with 10 bases identical to TRBD2. With V trimmed by 4 bases and J by 4 bases, 4 bases remained unmatched. The length of the CDR3 is 14 residues. CDR1 is MDHEN and CDR2 is SYDVKM in the germline V gene. The CDR3 reads CASSWTSGGYEQYF. The CDR3 nucleotides read TGTGCCAGCAGTTGGACTAGCGGTGGGTACGAGCAGTACTTC.

This chain links TRBV28 with TRBJ1-2; a possible D gene is TRBD1 (6 bases). The germline CDR1 and CDR2 sequences are MDHEN and SYDVKM. V was trimmed by 2 bases and J by 3 bases, leaving 13 bases between them. The CDR3 extends over 15 amino acids. CDR3 bases: TGTGCCAGCAGTTTAATGGGGGGGCGCGACTATGGCTACACCTTC. Its protein product is CASSLMGGRDYGYTF.

The chain uses TRBV27 and TRBJ2-1; maybe TRBD2 (5 bases). The CDR3 consists of 15 residues. Looked up from germline, CDR1 is MNHEY and CDR2 is SMNVEV (reference sequence). Trimming stripped 0 bases from V and 5 bases from J, with 11 bases between. The chain's CDR3 is CASSLSPSRNNEQFF. DNA for the CDR3: TGTGCCAGCAGTTTATCTCCTAGCCGCAACAATGAGCAGTTCTTC.

This clone was counted once. The chain is built from TRBV9 and TRBJ1-2; a weak D match, TRBD1 (5 bases). This CDR3 has 15 amino acids. The V and J ends lost 0 bases and 6 bases respectively, with 15 bases between them. Germline V gene sequence: CDR1 SGDLS, CDR2 YYNGEE. The CDR3 nucleotides are TGTGCCAGCAGCGTAGCCCTAGACAGTGGGCATGGCTACACCTTC. Translating it yields CASSVALDSGHGYTF.

This sequence joins TRBV23-1 and TRBJ1-5; tentative D call: TRBD1 (5 bases). TRBV23-1 is an ORF; its function is uncertain. Trimming pared 0 bases from V and 0 bases from J, leaving 15 bases between. The CDR3 is made up of 18 amino acids. The CDR3 loop is CASSQSPDSLYSNQPQHF. CDR3 nucleotides: TGCGCCAGCAGTCAATCGCCCGACAGCCTTTATAGCAATCAGCCCCAGCATTTT.

The CDR3 loop is CASSDRGSNQPQHF. The CDR3 DNA follows: TGTGCCAGCAGCGACAGGGGGAGCAATCAGCCCCAGCATTTT. V gene TRBV9 combines with J gene TRBJ1-5, with 8 bases identical to TRBD1. Trimming at V came to 3 bases and at J to 1 base, leaving 0 bases not matched to a gene. Germline V gene data show CDR1 as SGDLS and CDR2 as YYNGEE. CDR3 length: 14 amino acids.

The V and J genes are TRBV28 and TRBJ2-3; D might be TRBD2 (5 bases). Trimming shortened V by 6 bases and J by 9 bases, and 22 bases separated the two germline ends. The CDR3 extends over 15 amino acids. CDR1 is MDHEN, CDR2 SYDVKM, per germline. This chain's CDR3 is CASRILDSPSGTQYF. DNA of the CDR3: TGTGCCAGCAGAATACTAGACTCACCCTCGGGCACGCAGTATTTT.

CDR3 residues: CASGPQGSDYEQYF. The CDR3 nucleotides are TGTGCCAGCGGGCCACAGGGAAGTGACTACGAGCAGTACTTC. The V gene is TRBV7-9, the J gene TRBJ2-7; D possibly corresponds to TRBD1 (6 bases). There are 14 residues in the CDR3. The germline V gene has CDR1 SEHNR and CDR2 FQNEAQ (reference sequence). Trimming took off 8 bases at V and 3 bases at J, with 17 bases between the two ends.

The rearrangement links TRBV2 to TRBJ1-6; D gene uncertain. The germline gives CDR1 SNHLY, CDR2 FYNNEI. V gave up 5 bases and J gave up 8 bases, with 10 bases separating them. The CDR3 consists of 13 residues. CDR3 sequence reads: CASSREEDSPLHF. CDR3 DNA: TGTGCCAGCAGTCGGGAGGAAGATTCACCCCTCCACTTT.

This clone was counted only a few times. The rearrangement links TRBV9 to TRBJ2-1; the match to TRBD1 covers 9 bases. Losses at the gene ends were 3 bases for V and 2 bases for J; bases not matched to a gene: 6. Germline V CDR1 and CDR2: SGDLS, YYNGEE. CDR3 length: 16 residues. The CDR3 region has the DNA TGTGCCAGCAGCGCAAAGGGACAGGGTACCTACAATGAGCAGTTCTTC. As protein: CASSAKGQGTYNEQFF.